Below are 6 T cell receptor beta chains sequenced from a single sample in a study of T cells in Graves' hyperthyroidism and ophthalmopathy. Template material for amplifying TCR beta CDR3 regions consisted of RNA transcripts. The HTBI primer set served for first-round RT-PCR of the TCR CDR3. Each CDR3 protein is one row after TCRdb ran MiXCR on the multiplex PCR reads. Among 500,000 or so distinct CDR3 sequences listed, about 16% were seen once. Sequences were obtained from blood. These receptor sequences come from a woman in her twenties or thirties with Graves' ophthalmopathy.

This clonotype was counted a few times. The J gene is TRBJ1-5, the V gene TRBV6-2 or TRBV6-3; D ambiguous. Trimming took 0 bases from V and 6 from J, leaving 9 bases between them. The CDR3 length is 14 residues. The germline gives CDR1 MNHEY, CDR2 SVGEGT. CDR3 DNA: TGTGCCAGCAGTTACTCGAGCTCCGGTCAGCCCCAGCATTTT. It codes for CASSYSSSGQPQHF.

This clonotype has a handful of counts. The V gene is TRBV27, the J gene TRBJ1-1; D not certain. With 3 bases removed from V and 4 bases from J, the gap between germline ends came to 12 bases. Looked up from germline, CDR1 is MNHEY and CDR2 is SMNVEV (reference sequence). The CDR3 is 14 amino acids. In DNA form, the CDR3 reads TGTGCCAGCAGTTTTTTGGGCGGGAGCACTGAAGCTTTCTTT. This encodes CASSFLGGSTEAFF.

This clonotype was counted between two and nine times. V usage is TRBV4-2 and J usage is TRBJ2-3; 7 nucleotides line up with TRBD2. CDR1 and CDR2 (germline): LGHNA, YNFKEQ. V trimming: 0 bases; J trimming: 1 base; junction bases outside the gene matches: 7. This CDR3 is built from 17 residues. The CDR3 reads CASSQERAGEGTDTQYF. In DNA form, the CDR3 reads TGTGCCAGCAGCCAAGAGAGGGCGGGAGAGGGCACAGATACGCAGTATTTT.

This chain uses TRBV30 with TRBJ2-7; the D is unclear. Germline CDR1 and CDR2: GTSNPN and SVGIG (reference sequence). This CDR3 has 12 residues. The V end lost 3 bases, the J end lost 1 base, and 7 bases lay between the germline ends. The CDR3 sequence: CAWRSASYEQYF. The CDR3 DNA reads TGTGCCTGGAGGTCAGCTTCCTACGAGCAGTACTTC.

This clonotype has only a few counts. The chain couples TRBV7-2 to TRBJ2-2; TRBD2 matches at 8 bases. V was clipped by 6 bases and J by 2 bases; unmatched bases: 5. The CDR3 extends over 15 amino acids. Germline-derived CDR1 and CDR2 are SGHTA and FQGNSA. CDR3 loop: CASRLSGSNTGELFF. As DNA, the CDR3 is TGTGCCAGCAGACTCAGCGGGAGTAACACCGGGGAGCTGTTTTTT. Complete variable domain (other parts from reference TRBV7-2 and TRBJ2-2): GAGVSQSPSNKVTEKGKDVELRCDPISGHTALYWYRQSLGQGLEFLIYFQGNSAPDKSGLPSDRFSAERTGGSVSTLTIQRTQQEDSAVYLCASRLSGSNTGELFFGEGSRLTVL.

This clonotype was seen at least ten times. This chain joins TRBV18 and TRBJ2-4; a weak D match, TRBD1 (5 bases). Trimming stripped 3 bases from V and 5 bases from J, with 11 bases between. Germline loops: CDR1 KGHSH, CDR2 LQKENI. The CDR3 is 14 residues long. CDR3 loop: CASSPQGRENIQYF. As DNA, the CDR3 is TGTGCCAGCTCACCTCAGGGTCGGGAAAACATTCAGTACTTC.